This is a list of T cell receptor beta chains from one sample in a study of ipilimumab plus nivolumab after autologous stem cell transplantation. Sequencing was performed with immunoSEQ multiplex PCR; in TCRdb, only in-frame clones are kept and a portion is missing. The sample yields under 20,000 clones, roughly 84% seen once. The specimen was PBMCs, collected in a trial of ipilimumab plus nivolumab as post-transplant consolidation. Every receptor here comes from a male donor with diffuse large B-cell lymphoma. Both conserved end residues are part of each CDR3. A D gene is named only where the DNA matches it firmly. Not all rows give a size; the values are once, few, many and, for expanded clones, a class.

d_gene | j_gene | len | v_gene | abundance | CDR3nt | CDR3aa
- | TRBJ2-5 | 14 | TRBV5-1 | - | TGCGCCAGCAGCTTGGCCCAGGGGCGAGAGACCCAGTACTTC | CASSLAQGRETQYF
- | TRBJ2-7 | 13 | TRBV7-3 | - | TGTGCCAGCAGCTTTTTGGACGGCTACGAGCAGTACTTC | CASSFLDGYEQYF
TRBD2 | TRBJ2-1 | 13 | TRBV6-1 | - | TGTGCCAGCACCAGGGGACTAGGAGGTGAGCAGTTCTTC | CASTRGLGGEQFF
- | TRBJ1-2 | 15 | TRBV5-6 | - | TGTGCCAGCAGCTCTGGGACTAGCGGGGTTCGAGGCTACACCTTC | CASSSGTSGVRGYTF
- | TRBJ2-3 | 11 | TRBV7-3 | - | TGTGCCAGCAGCTTAACTGATACGCAGTATTTT | CASSLTDTQYF
- | TRBJ1-5 | 16 | TRBV18 | - | TGTGCCAGCTCACCGGCCCAGGGAGGAAACAATCAGCCCCAGCATTTT | CASSPAQGGNNQPQHF
- | TRBJ1-1 | 15 | TRBV5-1 | - | TGCGCCAGCAGCCGGGACCGAGACATGAACACTGAAGCTTTCTTT | CASSRDRDMNTEAFF
- | TRBJ2-4 | 16 | TRBV11-3 | - | TGTGCCAGCAGCCCCTTAGCCCCTCAGGACAGAAACATTCAGTACTTC | CASSPLAPQDRNIQYF
- | TRBJ1-5 | 14 | TRBV18 | - | TGTGCCAGCTCACCAGGCAGGGAAAATCAGCCCCAGCATTTT | CASSPGRENQPQHF
TRBD1 | TRBJ1-2 | 14 | TRBV7-3 | once | TGTGCCAGCAGCTTTGACAGGGAAAGCGGCGGCTACACCTTC | CASSFDRESGGYTF
TRBD2 | TRBJ2-1 | 14 | TRBV30 | - | TGTGCCCGGTCGCGGGAGAGCTCCTACAATGAGCAGTTCTTC | CARSRESSYNEQFF
- | TRBJ2-3 | 14 | TRBV5-4 | few | TGTGCCAGCAGCTTACGTATGTCTCCAGATACGCAGTATTTT | CASSLRMSPDTQYF
- | TRBJ2-2 | 14 | TRBV5-1 | - | TGCGCCAGCAGCCTGTCCGGCGCGGACGGGGAGCTGTTTTTT | CASSLSGADGELFF
- | TRBJ2-5 | 15 | TRBV5-1 | once | TGCGCCAGCAGCCAAACAGGGAATAGCTTTGAGACCCAGTACTTC | CASSQTGNSFETQYF
- | TRBJ2-3 | 15 | TRBV12-2 | - | TGTGCCAGCAGTAGGTTAGCGGGAGGGACCGATACGCAGTATTTT | CASSRLAGGTDTQYF
- | TRBJ2-5 | 13 | TRBV27 | - | TGTGCCAGCAGTTTATCGATGGGTCAGACCCAGTACTTC | CASSLSMGQTQYF
- | TRBJ1-1 | 13 | TRBV10-3 | once | TGTGCCATCAGTGAACCACGGGCGGTGAAGGCTTTCTTT | CAISEPRAVKAFF
- | TRBJ2-7 | 13 | TRBV7-6 | few | TGTGCCAGCAGCCACCGCAGGGGTGGCGAGCAGTACTTC | CASSHRRGGEQYF
TRBD1 | TRBJ2-7 | 17 | TRBV7-9 | once | TGTGCCAGCAGCCCTAAGCTGGTGGGACAGGGGGCGCGAGAGCAGTACTTC | CASSPKLVGQGAREQYF
- | TRBJ2-1 | 15 | TRBV10-3 | few | TGTGCCATCAGTGAGTTGACTAGCTCCTACAATGAGCAGTTCTTC | CAISELTSSYNEQFF
TRBD1 | TRBJ1-2 | 13 | TRBV11-2 | - | TGTGCCAGCAGCCGGGGACAGAACTATGGCTACACCTTC | CASSRGQNYGYTF
- | TRBJ2-1 | 12 | TRBV5-1 | - | TGCGCCAGCAGCTTGGGGGGAGGAGAGCAGTTCTTC | CASSLGGGEQFF
- | TRBJ1-1 | 13 | TRBV14 | - | TGTGCCAGCAGCCAAGAGTGGTACACTGAAGCTTTCTTT | CASSQEWYTEAFF
- | TRBJ1-3 | 15 | TRBV25-1 | - | TGTGCCAGCAGTGATCCCATGAGCTCTGGAAACACCATATATTTT | CASSDPMSSGNTIYF
- | TRBJ1-5 | 15 | TRBV27 | - | TGTGCCAGCAGTTTAGGGCAGGGACTAAATCAGCCCCAGCATTTT | CASSLGQGLNQPQHF
- | TRBJ2-5 | 16 | TRBV5-1 | medium-sized | TGCGCCAGCAGCTTGATTCCGGGAGATCGGCAAGAGACCCAGTACTTC | CASSLIPGDRQETQYF
TRBD1 | TRBJ1-3 | 14 | TRBV5-1 | - | TGCGCCAGCAGCTCTGGGACAGCTGGAAACACCATATATTTT | CASSSGTAGNTIYF
- | TRBJ1-5 | 13 | TRBV14 | - | TGTGCCAGCAGCGTATCTCCCCGGCAGCCCCAGCATTTT | CASSVSPRQPQHF
- | TRBJ2-5 | 15 | TRBV7-6 | - | TGTGCCAGCAGCTTGGACTCCGACTCTCCCGAAGAGCAGTACTTC | CASSLDSDSPEEQYF
TRBD1 | TRBJ1-1 | 14 | TRBV5-3 | once | TGTGCCAGAAGCGAGAGGACAGGGAAAGCTGAAGCTTTCTTT | CARSERTGKAEAFF
TRBD1 | TRBJ2-1 | 15 | TRBV11-2 | - | TGTGCCAGCAGCTTGACAGGGGAACCCTACAATGAGCAGTTCTTC | CASSLTGEPYNEQFF
- | TRBJ2-1 | 15 | TRBV5-1 | - | TGCGCCAGCAGCCCTGACACTAGCTCCTACAATGAGCAGTTCTTC | CASSPDTSSYNEQFF
- | TRBJ2-1 | 11 | TRBV25-1 | - | TGTGCCAGCAGTGAATACGCCGAACAGTTCTTC | CASSEYAEQFF
- | TRBJ2-7 | 13 | TRBV5-1 | few | TGCGCCAGCAGCGGGCAGGGAGTAGACGAGCAGTACTTC | CASSGQGVDEQYF
TRBD2 | TRBJ2-4 | 17 | TRBV11-3 | - | TGTGCCAGCAGCTTCCCCGGACTAGCGGGAGGGAAAAACATTCAGTACTTC | CASSFPGLAGGKNIQYF
TRBD2 | TRBJ2-3 | 15 | TRBV28 | - | TGTGCCAGCAGTTTGTTCAGCGGGAGAACAGATACGCAGTATTTT | CASSLFSGRTDTQYF
TRBD2 | TRBJ2-1 | 16 | TRBV10-2 | - | TGCGCCAGCAGTGAGTCGCGGACTAGCGGTTACAATGAGCAGTTCTTC | CASSESRTSGYNEQFF
TRBD1 | TRBJ2-1 | 17 | TRBV7-9 | - | TGTGCCAGCAGCTTAGCCCCGGGACAGGGGCCCTACAATGAGCAGTTCTTC | CASSLAPGQGPYNEQFF
- | TRBJ2-1 | 17 | TRBV21-1 | - | TGTGCCAGCAGCAAGCCGGCTAGCGGTTCTTTCTACAATGAGCAGTTCTTC | CASSKPASGSFYNEQFF
TRBD2 | TRBJ2-1 | 16 | TRBV4-1 | - | TGCGCCAGCAGCCAATCGGGCGGGGGGGCCTTGAATGAGCAGTTCTTC | CASSQSGGGALNEQFF
TRBD2 | TRBJ2-1 | 16 | TRBV5-1 | - | TGCGCCAGCAGCTACATTACTAGCGGGGCTTACAATGAGCAGTTCTTC | CASSYITSGAYNEQFF
TRBD1 | TRBJ2-2 | 14 | TRBV7-6 | - | TGTGCCAGCAGCAGGGGGCTGGGGGCCGGGGAGCTGTTTTTT | CASSRGLGAGELFF
TRBD2 | TRBJ2-3 | 17 | TRBV9 | - | TGTGCCAGCAGCGTAATGGGTCTAGCGGGAGTCACAGATACGCAGTATTTT | CASSVMGLAGVTDTQYF
- | TRBJ2-1 | 13 | TRBV7-8 | - | TGTGCCAGCAGCTTACAGCTTTCGTTAGAGCAGTTCTTC | CASSLQLSLEQFF
TRBD1 | TRBJ1-1 | 17 | TRBV4-1 | - | TGCGCCAGCAGCCCGAGCGCGGACAGGGCCGTGGGCACTGAAGCTTTCTTT | CASSPSADRAVGTEAFF
- | TRBJ1-4 | 14 | TRBV7-9 | - | TGTGCCAGCGGTCTACTTGCAACTAATGAAAAACTGTTTTTT | CASGLLATNEKLFF
- | TRBJ1-1 | 11 | TRBV30 | - | TGTGCCTGGAGTCGGGCAGCGGAAGCTTTCTTT | CAWSRAAEAFF
TRBD1 | TRBJ2-5 | 14 | TRBV5-4 | once | TGTGCCAGCAGCTACGGGACAGTCCAAGAGACCCAGTACTTC | CASSYGTVQETQYF
- | TRBJ2-2 | 16 | TRBV5-1 | - | TGCGCCAGCAGCCCGTCGACCGGGGCCCTCACCGGGGAGCTGTTTTTT | CASSPSTGALTGELFF
- | TRBJ2-3 | 15 | TRBV6-1 | - | TGTGCCAGCAGTGATCCACCCGGGGGTAGAGATACGCAGTATTTT | CASSDPPGGRDTQYF
TRBD1 | TRBJ2-2 | 17 | TRBV7-9 | - | TGTGCCAGCAGCTTCAAACCCGGGACAGGGAACACCGGGGAGCTGTTTTTT | CASSFKPGTGNTGELFF
- | TRBJ2-5 | 15 | TRBV9 | - | TGTGCCAGCAGCGTTCTGTCGGGGGGCCGGGAGACCCAGTACTTC | CASSVLSGGRETQYF
TRBD2 | TRBJ2-1 | 15 | TRBV9 | - | TGTGCCAGCAGCGTGTCCGGGGGGTCCTACAATGAGCAGTTCTTC | CASSVSGGSYNEQFF
- | TRBJ2-1 | 17 | TRBV19 | - | TGTGCCAGTACCTTAGGACGGGGCGGGCTCTCCTACAATGAGCAGTTCTTC | CASTLGRGGLSYNEQFF
- | TRBJ1-2 | 13 | TRBV10-3 | once | TGTGCCATCAGTGAGCCGGGGTGGTATGGCTACACCTTC | CAISEPGWYGYTF
- | TRBJ2-4 | 19 | TRBV4-1 | - | TGCGCCAGCAGCCAAAGGAGCCGGTACGCCGTGACGAGGGGAAACATTCAGTACTTC | CASSQRSRYAVTRGNIQYF
TRBD1 | TRBJ2-1 | 16 | TRBV6-1 | - | TGTGCCAGCAGTGAATTCCACAGGGGGGATCACAATGAGCAGTTCTTC | CASSEFHRGDHNEQFF
- | TRBJ2-2 | 12 | TRBV19 | - | TGTGCCAGTAGTTCCTACACCGGGGAGCTGTTTTTT | CASSSYTGELFF
- | TRBJ1-3 | 13 | TRBV5-1 | few | TGCGCCAGCAGACCCGATACTGGAAACACCATATATTTT | CASRPDTGNTIYF